This note documents a single T cell receptor beta chain sequence. Patients at the Seattle site were enrolled during active infection and followed longitudinally. In the source study's methods: Reference gene primer amplification yielded estimated nucleated cell counts. Here immunoSEQ multiplex PCR was the method, and the copy in TCRdb shows in-frame clones only, minus some. D and trimming were read from the DNA, whereas the V and J calls and clone size are those reported in that table. Among about 130,000 clones listed, around 75% were seen once. This specimen comes from a study of blood T cell repertoires in COVID-19. The germline V and J ends were trimmed by 3 bases and 0 bases, with 5 bases remaining between them. Germline V lookup: CDR1 DFQATT, CDR2 SNEGSKA (reference sequence). The CDR3 length is 12 residues.

This sequence joins TRBV20-1 and TRBJ1-2, with unresolved D. The sample taken for sequencing was peripheral blood. The TCR sequence derives from a woman in her 70s with COVID-19, enrolled during active disease. The DNA of the CDR3 is TGCAGTGCTAGTATCGCTAACTATGGCTACACCTTC. Amino acid sequence: CSASIANYGYTF.